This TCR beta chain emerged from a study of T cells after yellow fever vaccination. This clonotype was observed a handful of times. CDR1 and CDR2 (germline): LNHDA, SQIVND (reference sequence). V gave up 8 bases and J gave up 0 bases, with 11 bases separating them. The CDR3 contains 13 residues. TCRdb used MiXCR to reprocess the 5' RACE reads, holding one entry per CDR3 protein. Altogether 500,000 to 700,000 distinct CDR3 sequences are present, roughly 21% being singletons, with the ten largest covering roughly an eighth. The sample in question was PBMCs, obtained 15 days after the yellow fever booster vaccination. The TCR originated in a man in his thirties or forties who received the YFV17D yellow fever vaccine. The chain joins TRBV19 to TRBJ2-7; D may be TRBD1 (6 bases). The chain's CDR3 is CASGQYPSYEQYF. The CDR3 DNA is TGTGCCAGTGGACAGTACCCCTCCTACGAGCAGTACTTC.